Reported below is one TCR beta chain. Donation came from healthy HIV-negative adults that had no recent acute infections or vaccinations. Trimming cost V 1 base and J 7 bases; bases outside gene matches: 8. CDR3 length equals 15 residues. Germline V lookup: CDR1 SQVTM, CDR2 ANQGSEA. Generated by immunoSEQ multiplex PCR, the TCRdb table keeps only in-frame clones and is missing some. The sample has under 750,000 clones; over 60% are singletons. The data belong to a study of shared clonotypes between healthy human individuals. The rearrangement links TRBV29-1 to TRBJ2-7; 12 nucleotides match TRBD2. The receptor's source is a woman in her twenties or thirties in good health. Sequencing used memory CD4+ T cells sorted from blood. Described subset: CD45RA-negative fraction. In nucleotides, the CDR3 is TGCAGCGTTGAAGGCTCCCTAGCGGGAGGGGCGGAGCAGTACTTC. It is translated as CSVEGSLAGGAEQYF.